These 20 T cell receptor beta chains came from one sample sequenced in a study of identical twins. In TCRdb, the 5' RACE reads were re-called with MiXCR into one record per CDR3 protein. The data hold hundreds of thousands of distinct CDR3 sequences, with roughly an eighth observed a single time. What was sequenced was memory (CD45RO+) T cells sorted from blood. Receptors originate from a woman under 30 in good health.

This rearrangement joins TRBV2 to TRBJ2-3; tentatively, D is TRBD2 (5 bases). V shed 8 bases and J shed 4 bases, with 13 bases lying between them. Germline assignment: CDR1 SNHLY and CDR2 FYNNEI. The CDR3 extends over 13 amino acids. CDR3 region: CASGENNADTQYF. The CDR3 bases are TGTGCCAGCGGGGAGAACAACGCAGATACGCAGTATTTT.

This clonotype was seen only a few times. DNA of the CDR3: TGTGCCACCAGCAGAGATATCAGGGCCCCATCGCCCCAGCATTTT. Translated, it gives CATSRDIRAPSPQHF. The chain employs TRBV15 and TRBJ1-5; tentative D call: TRBD1 (5 bases). The CDR3 spans 15 residues. CDR1 LNHNV and CDR2 YYDKDF come from the germline V gene (reference sequence). V lost 0 bases and J 9 bases, leaving 15 bases between the germline ends.

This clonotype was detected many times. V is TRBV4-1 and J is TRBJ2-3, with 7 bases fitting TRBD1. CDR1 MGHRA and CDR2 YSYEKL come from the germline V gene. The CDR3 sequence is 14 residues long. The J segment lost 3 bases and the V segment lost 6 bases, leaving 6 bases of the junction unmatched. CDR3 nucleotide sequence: TGCGCCAGCAGTAAACAGGGGACGACAGATACGCAGTATTTT. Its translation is CASSKQGTTDTQYF.

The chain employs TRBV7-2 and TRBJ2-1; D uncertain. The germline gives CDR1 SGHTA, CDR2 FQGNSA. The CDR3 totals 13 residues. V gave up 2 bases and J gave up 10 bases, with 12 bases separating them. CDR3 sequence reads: CASSLLAFGEQFF. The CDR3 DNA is TGTGCCAGCAGCTTATTGGCTTTCGGGGAGCAGTTCTTC.

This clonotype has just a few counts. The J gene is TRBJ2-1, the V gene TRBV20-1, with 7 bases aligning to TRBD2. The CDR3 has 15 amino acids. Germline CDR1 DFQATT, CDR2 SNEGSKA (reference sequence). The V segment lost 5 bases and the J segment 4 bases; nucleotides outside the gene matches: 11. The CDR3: CSAPYVERGYNEQFF. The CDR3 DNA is TGCAGTGCTCCCTATGTGGAGCGGGGTTACAATGAGCAGTTCTTC.

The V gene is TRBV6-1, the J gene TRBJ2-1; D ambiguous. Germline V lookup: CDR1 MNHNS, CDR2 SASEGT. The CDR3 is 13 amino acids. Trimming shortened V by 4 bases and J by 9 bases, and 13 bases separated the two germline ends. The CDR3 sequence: CASSATSVREQFF. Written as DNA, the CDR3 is TGTGCCAGCAGTGCGACGTCAGTTCGTGAGCAGTTCTTC.

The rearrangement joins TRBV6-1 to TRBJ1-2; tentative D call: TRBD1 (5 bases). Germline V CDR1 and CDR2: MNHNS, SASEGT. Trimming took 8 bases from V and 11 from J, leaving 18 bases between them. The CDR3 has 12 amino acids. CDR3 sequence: CASGGGPSLYTF. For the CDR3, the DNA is TGTGCCAGCGGGGGGGGTCCCTCACTTTACACCTTC.

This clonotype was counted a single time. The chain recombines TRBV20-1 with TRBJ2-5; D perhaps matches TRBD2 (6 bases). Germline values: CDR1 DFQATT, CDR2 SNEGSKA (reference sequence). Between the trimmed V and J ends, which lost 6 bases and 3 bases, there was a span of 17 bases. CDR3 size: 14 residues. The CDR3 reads CSAIAEGPEETQYF. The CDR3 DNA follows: TGCAGTGCCATAGCGGAAGGGCCGGAAGAGACCCAGTACTTC.

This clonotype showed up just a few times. The CDR3 coding sequence is TGTGCCAGCAGCCTTGGTACGGGAGGTTTCGCTGAAGCTTTCTTT. Its protein is CASSLGTGGFAEAFF. V is TRBV12-3 or TRBV12-4 and J is TRBJ1-1; D remains ambiguous. The CDR3 is 15 amino acids. V lost 6 bases to trimming and J lost 6 bases, with 20 bases between them.

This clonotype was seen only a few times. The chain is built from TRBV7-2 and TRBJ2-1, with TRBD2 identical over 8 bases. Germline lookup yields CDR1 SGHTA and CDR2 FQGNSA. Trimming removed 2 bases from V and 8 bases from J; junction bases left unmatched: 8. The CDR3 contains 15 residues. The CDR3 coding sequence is TGTGCCAGCAGCTTACCGGGACTAGGGGTGGATGAGCAGTTCTTC. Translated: CASSLPGLGVDEQFF.

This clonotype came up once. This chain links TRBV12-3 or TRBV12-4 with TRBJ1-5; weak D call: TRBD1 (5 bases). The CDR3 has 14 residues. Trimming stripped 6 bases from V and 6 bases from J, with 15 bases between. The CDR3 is CASRFGGLRQPQHF. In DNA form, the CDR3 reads TGTGCCAGCAGGTTTGGGGGTTTACGTCAGCCCCAGCATTTT.

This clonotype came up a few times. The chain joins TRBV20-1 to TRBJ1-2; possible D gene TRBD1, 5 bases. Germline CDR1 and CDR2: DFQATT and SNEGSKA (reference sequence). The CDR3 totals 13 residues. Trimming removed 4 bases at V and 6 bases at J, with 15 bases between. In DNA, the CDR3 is TGCAGTGCTAAGGGACCGCGGGGAGATGGCTACACCTTC. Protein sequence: CSAKGPRGDGYTF.

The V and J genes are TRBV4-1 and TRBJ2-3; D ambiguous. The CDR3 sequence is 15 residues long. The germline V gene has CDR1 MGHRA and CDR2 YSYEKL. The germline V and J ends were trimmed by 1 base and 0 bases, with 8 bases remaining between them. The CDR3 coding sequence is TGCGCCAGCAGCCAAGCCTCGCGTAGCACAGATACGCAGTATTTT. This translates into CASSQASRSTDTQYF.

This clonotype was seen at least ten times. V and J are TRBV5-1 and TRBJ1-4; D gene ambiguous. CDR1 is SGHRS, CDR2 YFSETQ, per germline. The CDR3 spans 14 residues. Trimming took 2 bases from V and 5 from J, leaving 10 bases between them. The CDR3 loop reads CASSLSDTNEKLFF. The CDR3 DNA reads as TGCGCCAGCAGCTTATCAGACACCAATGAAAAACTGTTTTTT.

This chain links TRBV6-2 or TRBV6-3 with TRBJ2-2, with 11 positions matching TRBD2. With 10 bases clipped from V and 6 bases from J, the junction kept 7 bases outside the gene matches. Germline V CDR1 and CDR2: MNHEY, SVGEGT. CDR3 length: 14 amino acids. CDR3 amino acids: CATEILAGAGELFF. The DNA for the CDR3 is TGTGCCACCGAGATACTAGCGGGAGCCGGGGAGCTGTTTTTT.

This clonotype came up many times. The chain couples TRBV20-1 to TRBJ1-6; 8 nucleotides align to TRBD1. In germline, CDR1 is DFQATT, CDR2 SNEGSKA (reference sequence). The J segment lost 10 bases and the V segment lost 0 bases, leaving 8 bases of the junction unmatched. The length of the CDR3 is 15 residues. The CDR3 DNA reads TGCAGTGCTAGAGAGCTGGGACAGGTAGACTCACCCCTCCACTTT. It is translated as CSARELGQVDSPLHF.

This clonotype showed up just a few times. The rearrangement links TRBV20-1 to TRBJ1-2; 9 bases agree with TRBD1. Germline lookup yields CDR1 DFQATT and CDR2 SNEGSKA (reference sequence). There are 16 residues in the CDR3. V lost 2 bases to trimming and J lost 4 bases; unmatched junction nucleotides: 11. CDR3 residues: CSARKGQGFLGYGYTF. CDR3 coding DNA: TGCAGTGCTAGAAAGGGACAGGGTTTCCTAGGCTATGGCTACACCTTC.

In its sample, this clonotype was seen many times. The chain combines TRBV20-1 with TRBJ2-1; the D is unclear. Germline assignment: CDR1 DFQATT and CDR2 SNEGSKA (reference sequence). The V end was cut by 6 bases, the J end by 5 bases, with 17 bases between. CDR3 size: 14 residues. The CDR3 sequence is CSASDFFLNNEQFF. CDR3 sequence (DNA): TGCAGTGCCTCTGACTTTTTCTTAAACAATGAGCAGTTCTTC.

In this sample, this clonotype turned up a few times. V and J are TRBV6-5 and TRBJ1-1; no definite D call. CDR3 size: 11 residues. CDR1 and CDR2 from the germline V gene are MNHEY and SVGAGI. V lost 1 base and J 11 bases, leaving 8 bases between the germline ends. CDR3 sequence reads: CASSYLGVAFF. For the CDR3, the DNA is TGTGCCAGCAGTTACTTGGGAGTGGCTTTCTTT.

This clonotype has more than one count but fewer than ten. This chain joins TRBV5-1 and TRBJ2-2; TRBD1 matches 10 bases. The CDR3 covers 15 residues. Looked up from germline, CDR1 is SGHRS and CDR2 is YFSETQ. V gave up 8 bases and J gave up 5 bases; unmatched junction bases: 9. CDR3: CASKAVGQGTGELFF. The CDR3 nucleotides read TGCGCCAGTAAAGCAGTGGGACAGGGGACCGGGGAGCTGTTTTTT.